This T cell receptor beta chain was obtained from a study of blood T cell repertoires in COVID-19. Some clones are missing from TCRdb's copy, which holds only in-frame ones; the method was immunoSEQ multiplex PCR. This table has 100,000 to 150,000 clones, roughly 89% appearing once. The source is a man aged 60-69 years with COVID-19, enrolled during active disease. Sequencing used peripheral blood.

Here the CDR3 DNA reads TGCGCCAGCAGCTCCAAAGGGACAGGGGGCACTGAAGCTTTCTTT. It is translated as CASSSKGTGGTEAFF. The V and J genes are TRBV5-1 and TRBJ1-1; 11 bases match TRBD1. CDR3 length equals 15 residues. Germline V gene data show CDR1 as SGHRS and CDR2 as YFSETQ. Trimming took 3 bases from V and 4 from J; bases not matched to a gene: 5.